This TCR beta chain is drawn from a study of T cell responses to AZD1222 COVID-19 vaccine. Regarding the study as a whole: There were vaccine-associated CD4 TCRs across spike, dominant at 160-218 and 743-854. Scientists sampled the repertoires only once the peak T cell response had passed.

Concerning this clone: The antigen is unknown.

Using immunoSEQ multiplex PCR, the repertoire was profiled, and TCRdb retains in-frame clones only, with some absent. The repertoire holds more than 110,000 clones, with roughly 91% as singletons. This TCR was sampled from an adult in good health. Sequencing was performed on peripheral blood, taken on day 0 of AZD1222 vaccination.

The DNA for the CDR3 is TGTGCTAGCGCTAGGGGGGGCGGCAATGAGCAGTTCTTC. It yields the protein CASARGGGNEQFF. V usage is TRBV12-5 and J usage is TRBJ2-1; TRBD2 is a possible D gene (7 bases). Germline V lookup: CDR1 LGHNT, CDR2 FRNRAP. The V gene lost 9 bases and the J gene lost 6 bases, with 15 bases spanning the gap. The CDR3 covers 13 residues.